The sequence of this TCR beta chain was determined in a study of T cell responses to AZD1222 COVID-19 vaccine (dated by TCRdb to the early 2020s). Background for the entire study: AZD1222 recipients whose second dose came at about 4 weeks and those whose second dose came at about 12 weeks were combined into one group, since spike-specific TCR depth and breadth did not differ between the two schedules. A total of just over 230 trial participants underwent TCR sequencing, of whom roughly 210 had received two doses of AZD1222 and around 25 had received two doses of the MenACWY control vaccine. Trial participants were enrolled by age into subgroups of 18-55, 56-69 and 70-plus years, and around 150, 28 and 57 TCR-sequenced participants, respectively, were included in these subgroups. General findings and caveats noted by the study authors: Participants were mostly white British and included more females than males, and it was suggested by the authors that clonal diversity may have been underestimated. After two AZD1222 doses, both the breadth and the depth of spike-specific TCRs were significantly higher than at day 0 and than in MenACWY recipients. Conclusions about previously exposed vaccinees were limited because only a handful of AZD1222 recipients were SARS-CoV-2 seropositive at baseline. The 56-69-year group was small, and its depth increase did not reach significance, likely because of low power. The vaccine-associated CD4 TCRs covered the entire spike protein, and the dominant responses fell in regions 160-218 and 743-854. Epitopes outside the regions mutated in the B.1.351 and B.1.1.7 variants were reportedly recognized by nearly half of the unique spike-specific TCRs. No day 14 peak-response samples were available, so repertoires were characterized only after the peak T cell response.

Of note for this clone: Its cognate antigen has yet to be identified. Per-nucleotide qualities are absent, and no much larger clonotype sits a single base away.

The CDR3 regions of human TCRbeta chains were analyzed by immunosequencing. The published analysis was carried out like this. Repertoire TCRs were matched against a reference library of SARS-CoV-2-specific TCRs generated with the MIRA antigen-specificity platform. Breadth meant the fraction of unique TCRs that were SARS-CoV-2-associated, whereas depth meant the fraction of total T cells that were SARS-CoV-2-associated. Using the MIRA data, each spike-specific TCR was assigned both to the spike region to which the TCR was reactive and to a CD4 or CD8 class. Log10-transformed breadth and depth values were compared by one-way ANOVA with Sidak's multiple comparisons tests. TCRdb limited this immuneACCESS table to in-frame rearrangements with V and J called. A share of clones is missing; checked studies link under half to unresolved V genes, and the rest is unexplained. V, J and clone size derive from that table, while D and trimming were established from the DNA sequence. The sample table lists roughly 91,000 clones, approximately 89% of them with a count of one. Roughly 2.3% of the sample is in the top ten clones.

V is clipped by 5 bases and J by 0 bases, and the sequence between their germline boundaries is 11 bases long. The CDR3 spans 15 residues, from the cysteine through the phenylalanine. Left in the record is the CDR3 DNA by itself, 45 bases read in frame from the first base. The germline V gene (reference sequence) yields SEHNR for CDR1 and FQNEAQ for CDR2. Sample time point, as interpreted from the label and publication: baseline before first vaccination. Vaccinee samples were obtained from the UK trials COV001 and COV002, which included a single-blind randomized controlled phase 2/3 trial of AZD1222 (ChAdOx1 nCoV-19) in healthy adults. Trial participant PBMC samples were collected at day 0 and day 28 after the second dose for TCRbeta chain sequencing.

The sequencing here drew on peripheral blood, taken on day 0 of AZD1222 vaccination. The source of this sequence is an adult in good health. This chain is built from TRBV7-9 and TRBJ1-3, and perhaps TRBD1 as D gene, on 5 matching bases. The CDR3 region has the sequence CASSVSGSSGNTIYF. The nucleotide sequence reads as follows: TGTGCCAGCAGCGTCTCAGGGAGCTCTGGAAACACCATATATTTT.